These 22 T cell receptor beta chains originate from one sample sequenced in a study of blood T cells in healthy people across ages (dated by TCRdb to 2013 to 2016). The library was prepared using 5' RACE. Sequencing was performed on an Illumina HiSeq 2500. A second PCR of about 7 to 12 cycles was performed with a sample-barcoded 5' primer and a J-beta primer mix. TCRdb redid the processing of the public reads, applying fastp at Q25 and MiXCR, and retained in-frame beta chains. All rows with the same CDR3 protein become a single entry with the most common DNA and genes. The sample profile shows roughly 1.4 million distinct CDR3 sequences; 59% of them were found once. Under 8.5% of the sample is taken by the ten largest. Sequencing was done on a sample of blood. Receptors originate from a man aged 18 to 30 in good health.

This clonotype was seen a handful of times. The chain employs TRBV25-1 and TRBJ2-3, with D uncertain. The germline V gene has CDR1 MGHDK and CDR2 SYGVNS. The CDR3 sequence is 18 residues long. Trimming removed 1 base from V and 0 bases from J, with 17 bases in between. The CDR3 DNA is TGTGCCAGCAGTGAATCTATCTTGAGGTTCTCTAGCACAGATACGCAGTATTTT. As protein: CASSESILRFSSTDTQYF.

This clonotype was seen only a few times. The J gene is TRBJ2-7, the V gene TRBV4-2, with 11 bases identical to TRBD2. Trimming cost V 3 bases and J 0 bases; bases outside gene matches: 4. Germline V gene data show CDR1 as LGHNA and CDR2 as YNFKEQ. The CDR3 sequence is 16 residues long. The CDR3 here is CASSQATSGSSYEQYF. The CDR3 DNA is TGTGCCAGCAGCCAGGCTACTAGCGGGAGCTCCTACGAGCAGTACTTC.

This clonotype was seen only a few times. This chain joins TRBV20-1 and TRBJ2-7, with 7 bases that match TRBD1. Per the germline V gene, CDR1 is DFQATT and CDR2 is SNEGSKA (reference sequence). The V and J ends lost 3 bases and 2 bases, in that order; junction bases with no gene match: 7. This CDR3 contains 14 residues. CDR3 DNA: TGCAGTGCTAGTGTCAGGGGGAAAACCTACGAGCAGTACTTC. Translated, it gives CSASVRGKTYEQYF.

The chain uses TRBV29-1 and TRBJ1-5; TRBD1 might be the D (5 bases). Germline values: CDR1 SQVTM, CDR2 ANQGSEA. The V gene lost 6 bases and the J gene lost 3 bases, with 9 bases spanning the gap. CDR3 length: 12 amino acids. CDR3 in amino acids: CSVQGDNQPQHF. The CDR3 bases are TGCAGCGTCCAGGGTGACAATCAGCCCCAGCATTTT.

The chain joins TRBV28 to TRBJ2-1; weak D call: TRBD2 (7 bases). Germline V gives CDR1 MDHEN, CDR2 SYDVKM. The length of the CDR3 is 15 residues. Trimming stripped 2 bases from V and 7 bases from J, with 15 bases between. The CDR3, as DNA: TGTGCCAGCAGTTTACACAGGGCGGGGGAGAATGAGCAGTTCTTC. Protein: CASSLHRAGENEQFF.

The chain employs TRBV5-6 and TRBJ1-1; TRBD1 is a possible D gene (5 bases). CDR3 length equals 14 residues. The ends were cut back, 4 bases at V and 0 bases at J, with 10 bases in the middle. The germline V gene encodes CDR1 SGHDT and CDR2 YYEEEE. CDR3 sequence: CASSPGGLNTEAFF. The CDR3 bases are TGTGCCAGCAGCCCCGGGGGGTTGAACACTGAAGCTTTCTTT.

The chain is built from TRBV7-9 and TRBJ2-1, with D possibly TRBD2 on 5 matching bases. The germline V and J ends were trimmed by 3 bases and 8 bases, with 20 bases remaining between them. Per germline, CDR1 SEHNR and CDR2 FQNEAQ (reference sequence). The CDR3 totals 16 residues. The CDR3 sequence is CASSFLPRVSVDEQFF. For the CDR3, the DNA is TGTGCCAGCAGCTTTCTTCCGAGGGTTAGCGTAGATGAGCAGTTCTTC.

The chain employs TRBV9 and TRBJ1-4; D call uncertain. The V end was cut by 0 bases, the J end by 0 bases, with 12 bases between. This CDR3 has 17 residues. Germline values: CDR1 SGDLS, CDR2 YYNGEE. This CDR3 is CASSVASQRATNEKLFF. In DNA form, the CDR3 reads TGTGCCAGCAGCGTAGCATCACAGAGAGCAACTAATGAAAAACTGTTTTTT.

Here the CDR3 reads CASSGPADYNEQFF. CDR3 nucleotide sequence: TGTGCCAGCAGTGGTCCGGCGGACTACAATGAGCAGTTCTTC. This chain uses TRBV2 with TRBJ2-1, with D unclear. V was clipped by 4 bases and J by 3 bases, with 10 bases between them. CDR3 length equals 14 residues. Germline V gene data show CDR1 as SNHLY and CDR2 as FYNNEI. Based on the CDR3 plus reference TRBV2 and TRBJ2-1, the full variable domain is EPEVTQTPSHQVTQMGQEVILRCVPISNHLYFYWYRQILGQKVEFLVSFYNNEISEKSEIFDDQFSVERPDGSNFTLKIRSTKLEDSAMYFCASSGPADYNEQFFGPGTRLTVL.

The sample holds one count of this clonotype. This chain uses TRBV6-5 with TRBJ1-4; weak D call: TRBD1 (5 bases). Germline V gene lookup returns CDR1 MNHEY and CDR2 SVGAGI. The CDR3 loop spans 18 amino acids. V lost 0 bases and J 1 base, leaving 15 bases between the germline ends. As DNA, the CDR3 is TGTGCCAGCAGTTACTCCCGGGCAGGGCCGGGAACTAATGAAAAACTGTTTTTT. This gives the protein CASSYSRAGPGTNEKLFF.

CDR3 bases: TGTGCCAGCAGTCCACCAGCCCCACATAGAGGCTACACCTTC. Translating gives CASSPPAPHRGYTF. J is TRBJ1-2 and V is TRBV28; D uncertain. Germline-derived CDR1 and CDR2 are MDHEN and SYDVKM. This CDR3 contains 14 residues. The V and J ends lost 5 bases and 8 bases respectively, with 18 bases between them.

V and J are TRBV4-1 and TRBJ2-4; 8 nucleotides match TRBD2. The CDR3 sequence is 16 residues long. Germline CDR1 and CDR2: MGHRA and YSYEKL. Trimming at V came to 0 bases and at J to 7 bases, leaving 8 bases not matched to a gene. CDR3 loop: CASSQERGGRYNIQYF. DNA for the CDR3: TGCGCCAGCAGCCAAGAACGCGGGGGGCGATACAACATTCAGTACTTC.

J is TRBJ1-4 and V is TRBV15; D not resolved. V lost 2 bases to trimming and J lost 1 base, with 5 bases between them. This CDR3 is 14 amino acids long. The germline CDR1 and CDR2 sequences are LNHNV and YYDKDF (reference sequence). The CDR3 DNA reads TGTGCCACCAGCAGACAGTTAACTAATGAAAAACTGTTTTTT. Protein: CATSRQLTNEKLFF.

The rearrangement links TRBV4-1 to TRBJ2-1, with unresolved D. This CDR3 is built from 13 residues. Germline-derived CDR1 and CDR2 are MGHRA and YSYEKL. Trimming took off 1 base at V and 10 bases at J, with 11 bases between the two ends. The CDR3 protein is CASSQGPEQEQFF. CDR3 in DNA: TGCGCCAGCAGCCAAGGCCCGGAGCAAGAGCAGTTCTTC.

This sequence joins TRBV24-1 and TRBJ2-3, with TRBD2 as a possible D gene (6 bases). The V and J ends lost 5 bases and 0 bases respectively, with 14 bases between them. The CDR3 has 16 amino acids. The germline gives CDR1 KGHDR, CDR2 SFDVKD. The CDR3: CATSVPDGTSTDTQYF. CDR3 bases: TGTGCCACCAGTGTACCGGACGGGACTAGCACAGATACGCAGTATTTT.

V gene TRBV9 combines with J gene TRBJ2-7, with D maybe TRBD1 (6 bases). The CDR3 loop spans 15 amino acids. Germline V gene sequence: CDR1 SGDLS, CDR2 YYNGEE. The germline V and J ends were trimmed by 0 bases and 2 bases, with 12 bases remaining between them. Here the CDR3 DNA reads TGTGCCAGCAGCGTAGGGACAGTTTCTACCTACGAGCAGTACTTC. It codes for CASSVGTVSTYEQYF. Together with reference TRBV9 and TRBJ2-7, the CDR3 gives the full variable domain: DSGVTQTPKHLITATGQRVTLRCSPRSGDLSVYWYQQSLDQGLQFLIQYYNGEERAKGNILERFSAQQFPDLHSELNLSSLELGDSALYFCASSVGTVSTYEQYFGPGTRLTVT.

The J gene is TRBJ2-7, the V gene TRBV25-1; D may be TRBD1 (6 bases). Trimming took 6 bases from V and 7 from J, leaving 16 bases between them. The CDR3 contains 13 residues. CDR1 and CDR2 from the germline V gene are MGHDK and SYGVNS. CDR3 amino acids: CASSEGHYNEQYF. Here the CDR3 DNA reads TGTGCCAGCAGCGAGGGACACTACAATGAGCAGTACTTC.

The chain carries TRBV10-2 and TRBJ1-2; the D gene is possibly TRBD1 (5 bases). The germline V gene encodes CDR1 WSHSY and CDR2 SAAADI. The CDR3 runs to 15 residues. Trimming shortened V by 3 bases and J by 8 bases, and 19 bases separated the two germline ends. This CDR3 reads CASSDPSGTMYGYTF. The CDR3 DNA sequence: TGCGCCAGCAGTGACCCCTCGGGGACGATGTACGGCTACACCTTC.

This clonotype has more than one count but fewer than ten. The V call is TRBV21-1, the J call TRBJ2-3; the D segment call TRBD1 is taken from the table without a DNA check. TRBV21-1 is tagged as a pseudogene. The CDR3 consists of 16 residues. The CDR3 sequence: CASSNGTGESADTQYF. The DNA of the CDR3 is TGTGCCAGCAGCAATGGGACAGGGGAATCGGCAGATACGCAGTATTTT.

V gene TRBV10-3 combines with J gene TRBJ2-1, with unresolved D. The CDR3 totals 13 residues. The germline V gene encodes CDR1 ENHRY and CDR2 SYGVKD. Trimming shortened V by 11 bases and J by 1 base, and 12 bases separated the two germline ends. The CDR3 DNA reads as TGTGCCGCCCGGCCCCAGTCCTACAATGAGCAGTTCTTC. Encoded protein: CAARPQSYNEQFF.

The chain recombines TRBV4-3 with TRBJ2-1, with D unclear. Germline V lookup: CDR1 LGHNA, CDR2 YSLEER. V was pared by 0 bases and J by 6 bases, with 12 bases between. This CDR3 has 15 amino acids. CDR3 residues: CASSQDLGWVNEQFF. The CDR3 DNA is TGCGCCAGCAGCCAAGACCTCGGCTGGGTCAATGAGCAGTTCTTC.

This chain connects TRBV5-1 to TRBJ2-7; 8 nucleotides align to TRBD2. CDR1 is SGHRS and CDR2 is YFSETQ in the germline V gene. The CDR3 runs to 14 residues. V shed 1 base, J shed 2 bases, and the junction held 2 bases outside the gene matches. The chain's CDR3 is CASSLIAGTYEQYF. The CDR3 region has the DNA TGCGCCAGCAGCTTGATAGCGGGAACCTACGAGCAGTACTTC.